This T cell receptor (beta chain) comes out of a study of blood T cell repertoires in COVID-19. About the study: Collection of acute and convalescent COVID-19 samples took place in the United States, Italy and Spain.

Study processing details: Scientists estimated how many nucleated cells there were by amplifying reference gene primers. Generated by immunoSEQ multiplex PCR, the TCRdb table keeps only in-frame clones and is missing some. V and J calls and clone size are as listed in that table; D and trimming were resolved from the DNA. The repertoire holds tens of thousands of clones, 75% to 90% seen once, with roughly 15% in the top ten. The germline V and J ends were trimmed by 5 bases and 6 bases, with 20 bases remaining between them. In germline, CDR1 is SGHTA, CDR2 FQGNSA. The CDR3 consists of 16 residues. The receptor's source is a human donor with acute or convalescent COVID-19. The donor label of this sample is uncertain. V gene TRBV7-2 combines with J gene TRBJ1-5; D possibly corresponds to TRBD1 (5 bases). The specimen was peripheral blood. The CDR3 reads CASSPNVPPQGQPQHF. CDR3 DNA sequence: TGTGCCAGCAGCCCGAACGTGCCACCCCAGGGTCAGCCCCAGCATTTT.